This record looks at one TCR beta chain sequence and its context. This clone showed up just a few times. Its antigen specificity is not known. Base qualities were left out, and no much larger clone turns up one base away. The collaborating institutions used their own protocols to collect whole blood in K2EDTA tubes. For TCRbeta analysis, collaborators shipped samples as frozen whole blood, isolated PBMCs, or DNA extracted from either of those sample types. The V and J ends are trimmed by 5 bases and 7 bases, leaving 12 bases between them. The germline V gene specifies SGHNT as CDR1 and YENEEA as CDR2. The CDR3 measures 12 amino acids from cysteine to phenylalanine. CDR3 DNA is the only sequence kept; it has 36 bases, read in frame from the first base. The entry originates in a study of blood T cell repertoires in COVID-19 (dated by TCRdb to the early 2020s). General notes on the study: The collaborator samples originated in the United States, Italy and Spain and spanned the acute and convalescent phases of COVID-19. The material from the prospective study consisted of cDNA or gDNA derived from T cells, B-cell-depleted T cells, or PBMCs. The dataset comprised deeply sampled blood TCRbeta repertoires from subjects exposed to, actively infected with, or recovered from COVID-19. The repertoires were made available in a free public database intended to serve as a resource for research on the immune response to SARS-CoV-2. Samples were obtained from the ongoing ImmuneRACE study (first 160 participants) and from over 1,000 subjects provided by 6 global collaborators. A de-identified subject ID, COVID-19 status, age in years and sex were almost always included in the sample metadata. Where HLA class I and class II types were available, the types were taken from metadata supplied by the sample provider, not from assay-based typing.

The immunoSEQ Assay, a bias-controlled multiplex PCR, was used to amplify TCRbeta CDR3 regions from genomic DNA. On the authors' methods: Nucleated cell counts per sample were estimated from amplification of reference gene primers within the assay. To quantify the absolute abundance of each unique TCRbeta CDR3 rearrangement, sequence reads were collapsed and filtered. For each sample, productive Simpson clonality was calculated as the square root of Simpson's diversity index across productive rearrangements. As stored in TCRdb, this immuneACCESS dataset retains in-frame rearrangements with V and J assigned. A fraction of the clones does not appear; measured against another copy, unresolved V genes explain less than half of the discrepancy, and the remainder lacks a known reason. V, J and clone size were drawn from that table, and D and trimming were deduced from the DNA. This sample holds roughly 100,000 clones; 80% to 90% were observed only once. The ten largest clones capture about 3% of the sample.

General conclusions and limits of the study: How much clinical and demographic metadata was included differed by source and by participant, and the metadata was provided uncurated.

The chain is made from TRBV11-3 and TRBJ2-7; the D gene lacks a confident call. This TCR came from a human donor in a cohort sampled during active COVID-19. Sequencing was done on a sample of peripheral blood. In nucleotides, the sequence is TGTGCCAGCAGCAATCGATTCGGGGAGCAGTACTTC. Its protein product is CASSNRFGEQYF.